This T cell receptor (beta chain) came from a study of blood T cell repertoires in COVID-19. About the study: From the United States, Italy and Spain came samples of acute and convalescent COVID-19.

The CDR3 is 15 residues long. Germline CDR1 reads LGHDT; CDR2 reads YNNKEL (reference sequence). J lost 3 bases, V lost 1 base, and 2 bases had no gene match. The data were produced by immunoSEQ multiplex PCR, yet TCRdb's version contains in-frame clones alone and is incomplete. The sample contains 300,000 to 450,000 clones, around 84% of which appear only once. The chain recombines TRBV3-1 (or the pseudogene TRBV3-2) with TRBJ2-4, with 8 bases lining up with TRBD2. The clonotype comes from a human donor with acute or convalescent COVID-19. The donor label of this sample is uncertain. The sequenced sample was peripheral blood. CDR3 loop: CASSQAGGGKNIQYF. CDR3 DNA sequence: TGTGCCAGCAGCCAAGCGGGGGGGGGCAAAAACATTCAGTACTTC.